A selection of T cell receptor beta chains follows, all from one sample in a study of T cell repertoires in aging, cancer and after chemotherapy. TCRdb reprocessed the multiplex PCR reads via MiXCR and lists one record per CDR3 protein. The sample has about 1,500 distinct CDR3 sequences, approximately 50% seen once. Material: blood. These receptors were obtained from a human donor with a blood cancer. The CDR3 runs from the conserved cysteine through the conserved F or W. The D gene is left open where the match is weak. The size of a clone is reported for some rows only, either as once, few or many, or as a class for expanded clones.

v_call: TRBV29-1
clone_size: few
j_call: TRBJ1-1
d_call: -
cdr3_aa: CSVEDLGGRNTEAFF
cdr3_nt: TGCAGCGTTGAAGATCTTGGGGGCCGGAACACTGAAGCTTTCTTT

v_call: TRBV30
clone_size: -
j_call: TRBJ2-6
d_call: TRBD2
cdr3_aa: CAWSSGGYGANVLTF
cdr3_nt: TGTGCCTGGAGTTCGGGAGGGTATGGGGCCAACGTCCTGACTTTC

v_call: TRBV27
clone_size: -
j_call: TRBJ2-1
d_call: TRBD1
cdr3_aa: CASSQGQGTYNEQFF
cdr3_nt: TGTGCCAGCAGTCAAGGACAGGGGACCTACAATGAGCAGTTCTTC

v_call: TRBV6-5
clone_size: -
j_call: TRBJ2-3
d_call: -
cdr3_aa: CASQRTVTDTQYF
cdr3_nt: TGTGCCAGCCAAAGGACAGTCACAGATACGCAGTATTTT

v_call: TRBV27
clone_size: once
j_call: TRBJ2-7
d_call: TRBD1
cdr3_aa: CASSQGQGTYEQYF
cdr3_nt: TGTGCCAGCAGTCAAGGACAGGGGACCTACGAGCAGTACTTC

v_call: TRBV6-1
clone_size: -
j_call: TRBJ2-5
d_call: -
cdr3_aa: CASSRPIETQYF
cdr3_nt: TGTGCCAGCAGCCGCCCGATCGAGACCCAGTACTTC

v_call: TRBV27
clone_size: -
j_call: TRBJ2-6
d_call: -
cdr3_aa: CASSSSGANVLTF
cdr3_nt: TGTGCCAGCAGCTCCTCTGGGGCCAACGTCCTGACTTTC

v_call: TRBV6-2/TRBV6-3
clone_size: -
j_call: TRBJ1-2
d_call: -
cdr3_aa: CASSYTGTVYGYTF
cdr3_nt: TGTGCCAGCAGTTACACCGGGACGGTCTATGGCTACACCTTC

v_call: TRBV2
clone_size: -
j_call: TRBJ2-1
d_call: -
cdr3_aa: CASIVTGLAAEQFF
cdr3_nt: TGTGCCAGCATCGTTACAGGGTTGGCAGCTGAGCAGTTCTTC

v_call: TRBV6-4
clone_size: -
j_call: TRBJ2-7
d_call: TRBD1
cdr3_aa: CASKTGGRGPYEQYF
cdr3_nt: TGTGCCAGTAAGACAGGGGGCAGGGGACCCTACGAGCAGTACTTC

v_call: TRBV29-1
clone_size: few
j_call: TRBJ2-5
d_call: -
cdr3_aa: CSVGNGFQETQYF
cdr3_nt: TGCAGCGTTGGCAACGGTTTCCAAGAGACCCAGTACTTC

v_call: TRBV6-1
clone_size: large
j_call: TRBJ2-5
d_call: TRBD2
cdr3_aa: CASSDSGGAGTQYF
cdr3_nt: TGTGCCAGCAGTGATAGCGGGGGGGCCGGGACCCAGTACTTC

v_call: TRBV29-1
clone_size: few
j_call: TRBJ2-7
d_call: -
cdr3_aa: CSAEGPYEQYF
cdr3_nt: TGCAGCGCCGAGGGGCCCTACGAGCAGTACTTC

v_call: TRBV6-5
clone_size: once
j_call: TRBJ2-1
d_call: -
cdr3_aa: CASSASDYNEQFF
cdr3_nt: TGTGCCAGCAGTGCTAGCGACTACAATGAGCAGTTCTTC

v_call: TRBV30
clone_size: -
j_call: TRBJ2-6
d_call: TRBD1
cdr3_aa: CAWMRQGATGANVLTF
cdr3_nt: TGTGCCTGGATGCGGCAGGGGGCTACTGGGGCCAACGTCCTGACTTTC

v_call: TRBV30
clone_size: large
j_call: TRBJ1-5
d_call: TRBD1
cdr3_aa: CAWSGQGERQPQHF
cdr3_nt: TGTGCCTGGAGTGGACAGGGGGAACGGCAGCCCCAGCATTTT

v_call: TRBV20-1
clone_size: -
j_call: TRBJ1-5
d_call: -
cdr3_aa: CSASGGQPQHF
cdr3_nt: TGCAGTGCTAGTGGGGGCCAGCCCCAGCATTTT

v_call: TRBV15
clone_size: -
j_call: TRBJ2-3
d_call: -
cdr3_aa: CATSRVVAGRHTQYF
cdr3_nt: TGTGCCACCAGCAGAGTGGTGGCAGGGAGGCATACGCAGTATTTT

v_call: TRBV12-3/TRBV12-4
clone_size: -
j_call: TRBJ2-7
d_call: TRBD1
cdr3_aa: CASGTGTGRYEQYF
cdr3_nt: TGTGCCAGCGGTACCGGGACAGGACGTTACGAGCAGTACTTC

v_call: TRBV28
clone_size: few
j_call: TRBJ2-5
d_call: -
cdr3_aa: CASSFFPRETQYF
cdr3_nt: TGTGCCAGCAGTTTCTTCCCTAGAGAGACCCAGTACTTC

v_call: TRBV19
clone_size: -
j_call: TRBJ1-6
d_call: TRBD1
cdr3_aa: CASSLVAGGPNSPLHF
cdr3_nt: TGTGCCAGTAGTTTGGTGGCAGGGGGACCTAATTCACCCCTCCACTTT

v_call: TRBV27
clone_size: -
j_call: TRBJ2-7
d_call: TRBD1
cdr3_aa: CASRPSTGAVNEQYF
cdr3_nt: TGTGCCAGTCGGCCCTCGACAGGGGCTGTGAACGAGCAGTACTTC

v_call: TRBV28
clone_size: -
j_call: TRBJ2-3
d_call: -
cdr3_aa: CASTRGGSTDTQYF
cdr3_nt: TGTGCCAGCACCCGCGGAGGGTCCACAGATACGCAGTATTTT

v_call: TRBV5-6
clone_size: large
j_call: TRBJ2-3
d_call: -
cdr3_aa: CASSGRVAAMGGDTQYF
cdr3_nt: TGTGCCAGCAGCGGGAGAGTAGCAGCGATGGGAGGAGATACGCAGTATTTT

v_call: TRBV28
clone_size: medium-sized
j_call: TRBJ2-3
d_call: -
cdr3_aa: CASTPGGVSTDTQYF
cdr3_nt: TGTGCCAGCACCCCAGGCGGAGTTAGCACAGATACGCAGTATTTT

v_call: TRBV7-2
clone_size: medium-sized
j_call: TRBJ1-2
d_call: TRBD1
cdr3_aa: CASSSTGTETPPHGYTF
cdr3_nt: TGTGCCAGCAGCTCGACCGGGACAGAAACACCCCCCCATGGCTACACCTTC

v_call: TRBV12-3/TRBV12-4
clone_size: medium-sized
j_call: TRBJ1-4
d_call: TRBD1
cdr3_aa: CASSLAPTGGGLFF
cdr3_nt: TGTGCCAGCAGTTTAGCCCCCACAGGGGGGGGACTGTTTTTT

v_call: TRBV4-2
clone_size: -
j_call: TRBJ2-1
d_call: TRBD1
cdr3_aa: CASSLRAPGGSYNEQFF
cdr3_nt: TGTGCCAGCAGCCTCCGGGCCCCAGGGGGCTCCTACAATGAGCAGTTCTTC

v_call: TRBV30
clone_size: -
j_call: TRBJ1-1
d_call: -
cdr3_aa: CAWSLTGIMNTEAFF
cdr3_nt: TGTGCCTGGAGTTTAACAGGGATCATGAACACTGAAGCTTTCTTT

v_call: TRBV27
clone_size: -
j_call: TRBJ2-7
d_call: -
cdr3_aa: CASYLGKGPYEQYF
cdr3_nt: TGTGCCAGCTACCTTGGGAAGGGGCCCTACGAGCAGTACTTC

v_call: TRBV19
clone_size: large
j_call: TRBJ1-2
d_call: -
cdr3_aa: CASSIIGAGALDGYTF
cdr3_nt: TGTGCCAGTAGTATTATAGGGGCAGGGGCTCTCGACGGCTACACCTTC

v_call: TRBV7-2
clone_size: -
j_call: TRBJ2-3
d_call: TRBD2
cdr3_aa: CASSLGLAGGDTQYF
cdr3_nt: TGTGCCAGCAGCTTAGGACTAGCGGGTGGGGATACGCAGTATTTT

v_call: TRBV7-2
clone_size: medium-sized
j_call: TRBJ1-4
d_call: -
cdr3_aa: CASSPGSRRSTNEKLFF
cdr3_nt: TGTGCCAGCAGCCCCGGGAGTCGACGGTCAACTAATGAAAAACTGTTTTTT

v_call: TRBV19
clone_size: -
j_call: TRBJ2-5
d_call: TRBD2
cdr3_aa: CASTGTSGGQETQYF
cdr3_nt: TGTGCCAGTACCGGGACTAGCGGGGGTCAAGAGACCCAGTACTTC

v_call: TRBV30
clone_size: -
j_call: TRBJ2-5
d_call: -
cdr3_aa: CACLMGGRETQYF
cdr3_nt: TGTGCCTGTCTGATGGGGGGCCGGGAGACCCAGTACTTC

v_call: TRBV28
clone_size: -
j_call: TRBJ1-2
d_call: TRBD1
cdr3_aa: CASTPGQGYGYTF
cdr3_nt: TGTGCCAGCACCCCGGGACAGGGGTATGGCTACACCTTC

v_call: TRBV6-6
clone_size: once
j_call: TRBJ2-2
d_call: -
cdr3_aa: CASSYATVHTGELFF
cdr3_nt: TGTGCCAGCAGTTACGCGACAGTGCACACCGGGGAGCTGTTTTTT

v_call: TRBV7-6
clone_size: large
j_call: TRBJ2-2
d_call: TRBD2
cdr3_aa: CASRVSGGLDWTGELFF
cdr3_nt: TGTGCCAGCAGGGTTAGCGGGGGACTCGACTGGACCGGGGAGCTGTTTTTT

v_call: TRBV27
clone_size: -
j_call: TRBJ1-5
d_call: TRBD1
cdr3_aa: CASSLHRTGGNQPQHF
cdr3_nt: TGTGCCAGCAGTCTCCACCGGACAGGGGGCAATCAGCCCCAGCATTTT

v_call: TRBV30
clone_size: -
j_call: TRBJ2-3
d_call: -
cdr3_aa: CAWSVGGATDTQYF
cdr3_nt: TGTGCCTGGAGTGTAGGCGGGGCGACAGATACGCAGTATTTT

v_call: TRBV6-4
clone_size: few
j_call: TRBJ1-4
d_call: TRBD1
cdr3_aa: CASSSAGTGDEKLFF
cdr3_nt: TGTGCCAGCAGTTCAGCCGGGACAGGGGATGAAAAACTGTTTTTT

v_call: TRBV6-5
clone_size: -
j_call: TRBJ1-4
d_call: TRBD1
cdr3_aa: CASSLTGANEKLFF
cdr3_nt: TGTGCCAGCAGTTTAACAGGGGCTAATGAAAAACTGTTTTTT

v_call: TRBV6-1
clone_size: medium-sized
j_call: TRBJ1-1
d_call: TRBD1
cdr3_aa: CASTRQGPTEAFF
cdr3_nt: TGTGCCAGCACTCGACAGGGGCCCACTGAAGCTTTCTTT

v_call: TRBV5-4
clone_size: -
j_call: TRBJ1-2
d_call: -
cdr3_aa: CASTQGLGYGYTF
cdr3_nt: TGTGCCAGCACCCAAGGGTTGGGCTATGGCTACACCTTC